This TCR beta chain was identified during a study of T-cell memory formation after mild COVID-19. This clonotype was recorded a few times. The antigen is unknown. TCRdb called the 5' RACE reads again in MiXCR, with one record for every CDR3 protein. Among around 410,000 distinct CDR3 sequences, about 22% were seen once, and the ten largest hold less than 15%. There are 16 residues in the CDR3. Looked up from germline, CDR1 is DFQATT and CDR2 is SNEGSKA (reference sequence). Losses at the gene ends were 6 bases for V and 3 bases for J; bases not matched to a gene: 12. Study-level findings and limits: Within pre-infection memory, some responding clones were found, suggesting cross-reactive memory joined.

The chain carries TRBV20-1 and TRBJ2-7; 12 bases map to TRBD2. This clonotype originated in an adult woman who had mild COVID-19 (a few samples of this study predate the infection). Cell type and time point are not known. The sample was PBMCs or a T cell subset sorted from them (not recorded which). This CDR3 is CSAPKASGGAYYEQYF. Written as DNA, the CDR3 is TGCAGTGCCCCGAAGGCTAGCGGGGGGGCGTACTACGAGCAGTACTTC.